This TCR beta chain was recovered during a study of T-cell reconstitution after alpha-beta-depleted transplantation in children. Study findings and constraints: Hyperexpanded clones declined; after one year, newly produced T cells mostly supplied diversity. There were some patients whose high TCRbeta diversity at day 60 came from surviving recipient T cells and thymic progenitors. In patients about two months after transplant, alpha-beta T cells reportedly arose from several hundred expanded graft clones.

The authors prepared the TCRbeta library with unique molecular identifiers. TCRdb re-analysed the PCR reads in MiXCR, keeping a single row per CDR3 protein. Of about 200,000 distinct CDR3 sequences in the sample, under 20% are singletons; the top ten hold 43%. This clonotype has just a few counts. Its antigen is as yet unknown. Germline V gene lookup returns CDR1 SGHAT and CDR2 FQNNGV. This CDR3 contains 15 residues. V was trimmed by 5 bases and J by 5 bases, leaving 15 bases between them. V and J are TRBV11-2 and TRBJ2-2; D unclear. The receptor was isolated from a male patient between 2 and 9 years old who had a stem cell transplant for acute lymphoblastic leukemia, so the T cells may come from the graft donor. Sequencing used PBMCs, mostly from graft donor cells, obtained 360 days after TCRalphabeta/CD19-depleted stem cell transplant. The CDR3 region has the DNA TGTGCCAGCAGCATTGGTCTGTGGGGTACCGGGGAGCTGTTTTTT. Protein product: CASSIGLWGTGELFF.